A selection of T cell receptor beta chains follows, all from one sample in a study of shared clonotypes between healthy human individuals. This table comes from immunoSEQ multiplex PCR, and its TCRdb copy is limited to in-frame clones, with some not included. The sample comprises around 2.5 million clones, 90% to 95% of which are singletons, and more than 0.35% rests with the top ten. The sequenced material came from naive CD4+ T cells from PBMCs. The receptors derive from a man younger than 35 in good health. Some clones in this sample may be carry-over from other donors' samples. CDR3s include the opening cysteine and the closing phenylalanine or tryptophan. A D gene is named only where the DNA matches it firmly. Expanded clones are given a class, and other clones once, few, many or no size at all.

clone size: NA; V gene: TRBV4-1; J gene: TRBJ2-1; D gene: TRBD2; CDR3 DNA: TGCGCCAGCAGCCAAGAGGATATGTTGGCGGGAGTCTACAATGAGCAGTTCTTC; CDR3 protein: CASSQEDMLAGVYNEQFF
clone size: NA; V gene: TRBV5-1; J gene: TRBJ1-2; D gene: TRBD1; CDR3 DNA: TGCGCCAGCAGCAGCGGGACAGGGGCTAACTATGGCTACACCTTC; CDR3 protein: CASSSGTGANYGYTF
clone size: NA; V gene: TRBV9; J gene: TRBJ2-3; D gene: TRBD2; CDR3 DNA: TGTGCCAGCAGCGTAGGCCTAGCGGGGCTTCCTAGCACAGATACGCAGTATTTT; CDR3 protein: CASSVGLAGLPSTDTQYF
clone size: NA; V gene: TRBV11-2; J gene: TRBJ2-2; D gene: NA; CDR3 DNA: TGTGCCAGCAGCTTAGAAGGGGCGAGGAACACCGGGGAGCTGTTTTTT; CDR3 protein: CASSLEGARNTGELFF
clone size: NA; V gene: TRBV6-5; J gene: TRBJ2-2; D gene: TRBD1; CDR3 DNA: TGTGCCAGCAGTTACTCGTCAGGGGGGCTGTTTTTT; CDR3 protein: CASSYSSGGLFF
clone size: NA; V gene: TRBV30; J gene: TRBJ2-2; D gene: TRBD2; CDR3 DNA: TGTGCCTGGAGTAAACTAGCGGTCGGGGAGCTGTTTTTT; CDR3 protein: CAWSKLAVGELFF
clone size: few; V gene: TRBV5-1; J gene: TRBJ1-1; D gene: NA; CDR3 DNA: TGCGCCAGCAGCTTGGAGGCACACACTGAAGCTTTCTTT; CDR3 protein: CASSLEAHTEAFF
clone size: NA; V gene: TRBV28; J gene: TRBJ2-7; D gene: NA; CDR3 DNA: TGTGCCAGCAGAAGCGACGGGGCAGGGGGGTACGAGCAGTACTTC; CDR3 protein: CASRSDGAGGYEQYF
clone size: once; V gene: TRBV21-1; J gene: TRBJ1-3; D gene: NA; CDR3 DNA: NA; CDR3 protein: CASSLVGQGSTGNTIYF
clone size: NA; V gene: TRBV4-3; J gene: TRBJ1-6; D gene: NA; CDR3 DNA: TGCGCCAGCAGCCGTACCGGGACATTGAATAATTCACCCCTCCACTTT; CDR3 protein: CASSRTGTLNNSPLHF
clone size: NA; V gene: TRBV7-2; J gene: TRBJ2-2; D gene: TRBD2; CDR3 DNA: TGTGCCAGCAGCTTACTCCTAGCGGGAGGTGGGGAGCTGTTTTTT; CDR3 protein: CASSLLLAGGGELFF
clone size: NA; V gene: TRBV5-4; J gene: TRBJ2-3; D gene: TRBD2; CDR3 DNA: TGTGCCAGCAGCCCGGAGACTAGCGCTAGCACAGATACGCAGTATTTT; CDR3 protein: CASSPETSASTDTQYF
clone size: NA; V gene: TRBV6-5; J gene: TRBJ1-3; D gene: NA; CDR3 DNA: TGTGCCAGCAGCCGCGGGACTCATGGAAACACCATATATTTT; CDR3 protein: CASSRGTHGNTIYF
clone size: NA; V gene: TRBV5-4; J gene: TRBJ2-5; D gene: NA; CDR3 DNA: TGTGCCAGCAGCGTTCCTCCTCAGCAAGAGACCCAGTACTTC; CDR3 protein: CASSVPPQQETQYF
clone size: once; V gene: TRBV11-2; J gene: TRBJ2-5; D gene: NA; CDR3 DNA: TGTGCCAGCAGCCCATCTCATAGGACCCAGTACTTC; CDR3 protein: CASSPSHRTQYF
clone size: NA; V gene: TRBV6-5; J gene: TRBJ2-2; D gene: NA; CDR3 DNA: TGTGCCAGCAGTTACGCCATCAGGGGTAACACCGGGGAGCTGTTTTTT; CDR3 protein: CASSYAIRGNTGELFF